This T cell receptor beta chain was sequenced for a study of human thymus T cells. The study, taken as a whole, reports: The authors found apparently biased V and J gene usage in thymic and blood repertoires. Related research described thymic repertoires that were highly overlapping among unrelated individuals.

This clone was counted a single time. Its matching antigen is unknown. Measured with immunoSEQ multiplex PCR; TCRdb has only the in-frame clones, and not every one. In the table there are about 78,000 clones, roughly 96% of which are singletons. Corrective cardiac operations yielded the resected thymus tissue. Samples came from healthy Finnish infants during open corrective cardiac surgery. CDR1 and CDR2 (germline): LGHNA, YSLEER. Trimming left V 0 bases short and J 4 bases short, with 6 bases between. This CDR3 has 13 residues. The sequenced material came from thymus tissue. The origin of this receptor is a boy in the first two years of life with a congenital heart defect but otherwise immunologically healthy. The chain couples TRBV4-3 to TRBJ2-5; the D is unclear. This CDR3 reads CASSQELGETQYF. DNA of the CDR3: TGCGCCAGCAGCCAAGAACTCGGAGAGACCCAGTACTTC.